The 26 T cell receptor beta chains reported below all come from one sample, sequenced in a study of neurological immune-mediated disorders. MiXCR was run by TCRdb on the 5' RACE reads, yielding one entry per CDR3 protein. The table has around 50,000 distinct CDR3 sequences, about 3.7% seen once; the top ten hold 6.5%. Sequenced: PBMCs. Receptor source: a man between 60 and 75 years old with multiple sclerosis.

This clonotype showed up many times. The chain carries TRBV7-2 and TRBJ1-6; D is uncertain. V lost 4 bases and J lost 9, with 10 bases in between. The CDR3 spans 13 residues. Germline V lookup: CDR1 SGHTA, CDR2 FQGNSA. CDR3 in amino acids: CASSSFPGSPLHF. CDR3 DNA sequence: TGTGCCAGCAGCTCCTTCCCAGGTTCACCCCTCCACTTT.

The chain carries TRBV6-6 and TRBJ2-5, with TRBD2 as a possible D gene (6 bases). Judging by the DNA end, TRBJ2-7 fits better; the J call may be wrong. CDR1 and CDR2 from the germline V gene are MNHNY and SVGAGI (reference sequence). The CDR3 runs 14 residues. CDR3 in DNA: TGTGCCAGCAGTTACCCGTCCACTAGCTCCGAGCAGTACTTC. Amino acid sequence: CASSYPSTSSEQYF.

This clonotype was found many times. The CDR3: CASSLAGGGGRYEQYF. CDR3 nucleotides: TGTGCCAGCAGCTTAGCTGGAGGTGGAGGACGCTACGAGCAGTACTTC. The chain recombines TRBV7-9 with TRBJ2-7; perhaps TRBD2 as D (5 bases). CDR3 length: 16 residues. CDR1 is SEHNR, CDR2 FQNEAQ, per germline (reference sequence). Deletions cut 0 bases from V and 3 bases from J, with 15 bases between. The entire variable domain, with the rest obtained from reference TRBV7-9 and TRBJ2-7, is as follows: DTGVSQNPRHKITKRGQNVTFRCDPISEHNRLYWYRQTLGQGPEFLTYFQNEAQLEKSRLLSDRFSAERPKGSFSTLEIQRTEQGDSAMYLCASSLAGGGGRYEQYFGPGTRLTVT.

This clonotype occurred many times. This chain connects TRBV10-2 to TRBJ2-5, with 7 bases that match TRBD2. V shed 7 bases, J shed 4 bases, and the junction held 3 bases outside the gene matches. There are 12 residues in the CDR3. CDR1 and CDR2 from the germline V gene are WSHSY and SAAADI. The CDR3 DNA reads as TGCGCCAGCACCGGACTAGGAGAGACCCAGTACTTC. Translation: CASTGLGETQYF.

This clonotype occurred many times. This rearrangement joins TRBV20-1 to TRBJ2-4, with 8 nucleotides matching TRBD1. The CDR3 loop spans 14 amino acids. Germline values: CDR1 DFQATT, CDR2 SNEGSKA (reference sequence). With 6 bases clipped from V and 0 bases from J, the junction kept 4 bases outside the gene matches. CDR3 in amino acids: CSAGTGLAKNIQYF. CDR3 nucleotide sequence: TGCAGTGCAGGGACAGGACTAGCCAAAAACATTCAGTACTTC.

This clonotype was counted ten times or more. The chain links TRBV5-5 to TRBJ1-5; TRBD1 might be the D (5 bases). Trimming cost V 1 base and J 6 bases, with 14 bases left between them. CDR1 SGHKS and CDR2 YYEKEE come from the germline V gene (reference sequence). This CDR3 has 15 residues. CDR3 sequence (DNA): TGTGCCAGCAGCTTGTGGGGGGACGGGGGTCAGCCCCAGCATTTT. Protein sequence: CASSLWGDGGQPQHF.

This clonotype came up many times. The gene calls are TRBV6-5 and TRBJ1-1; no clear D. This CDR3 spans 14 amino acids. Germline V lookup: CDR1 MNHEY, CDR2 SVGAGI. Trimming pared 2 bases from V and 1 base from J, leaving 8 bases between. The CDR3 DNA follows: TGTGCCAGCAGTTACGGGGTAGAGAACACTGAAGCTTTCTTT. Translation: CASSYGVENTEAFF.

There are many counts of this clonotype. The V and J genes are TRBV6-5 and TRBJ1-4; D is ambiguous. With 0 bases removed from V and 4 bases from J, the gap between germline ends came to 6 bases. Germline-derived CDR1 and CDR2 are MNHEY and SVGAGI. The CDR3 consists of 14 residues. CDR3 DNA sequence: TGTGCCAGCAGTTACTCGAAGGGTAATGAAAAACTGTTTTTT. The encoded protein is CASSYSKGNEKLFF.

This clonotype was counted ten times or more. The J gene is TRBJ2-5, the V gene TRBV27; D is ambiguous. V dropped 3 bases and J dropped 3 bases, with 11 bases sitting between them. Germline CDR1 reads MNHEY; CDR2 reads SMNVEV (reference sequence). The CDR3 covers 14 residues. The chain's CDR3 is CASSFRGYKETQYF. In DNA, the CDR3 is TGTGCCAGCAGTTTTCGTGGATACAAAGAGACCCAGTACTTC.

This clonotype was picked up many times. The rearrangement links TRBV5-1 to TRBJ2-1; 12 nucleotides align to TRBD2. CDR1 SGHRS and CDR2 YFSETQ come from the germline V gene. CDR3 size: 18 residues. The ends lost 1 base at V and 5 bases at J; junction bases unmatched: 10. CDR3 nucleotides: TGCGCCAGCAGCTTGTCTAGCGGGAGGGCCTTTGGGCACAATGAGCAGTTCTTC. Its protein product is CASSLSSGRAFGHNEQFF.

This clonotype appeared many times. This chain uses TRBV12-3 or TRBV12-4 with TRBJ2-1; TRBD2 might be the D (6 bases). CDR3 length: 14 amino acids. V was shortened by 7 bases and J by 3 bases, with 13 bases between the two germline ends. The CDR3 bases are TGTGCCAGCACGCTGACTAGGTTCTACAATGAGCAGTTCTTC. It encodes CASTLTRFYNEQFF.

In this sample, this clonotype turned up a few times. The chain links TRBV5-1 to TRBJ1-5, with a weak D call TRBD1 (5 bases). Germline lookup yields CDR1 SGHRS and CDR2 YFSETQ. This CDR3 has 14 amino acids. The V end was cut by 4 bases, the J end by 10 bases, with 18 bases between. CDR3 sequence: CASSPGRGIVPQHF. DNA for the CDR3: TGCGCCAGCAGCCCGGGACGCGGGATAGTTCCCCAGCATTTT.

This clonotype appeared a few times. V usage is TRBV20-1 and J usage is TRBJ2-7, with 10 bases that match TRBD2. This CDR3 comprises 14 residues. Germline CDR1 DFQATT, CDR2 SNEGSKA (reference sequence). Losses at the gene ends were 3 bases for V and 6 bases for J; bases not matched to a gene: 8. CDR3 nucleotides: TGCAGTGCTAGTGGGCTAGCGGGAGTTGGCGAGCAGTACTTC. Translating gives CSASGLAGVGEQYF.

This clonotype was counted at least ten times. The chain is built from TRBV20-1 and TRBJ2-1, with 7 bases identical to TRBD2. Losses at the gene ends were 3 bases for V and 12 bases for J; bases not matched to a gene: 14. The CDR3 loop spans 14 amino acids. Germline V lookup: CDR1 DFQATT, CDR2 SNEGSKA (reference sequence). For the CDR3, the DNA is TGCAGTGCTAGTCGCAGCGGGGCCAGCGGAGGGCAGTTCTTC. This translates into CSASRSGASGGQFF.

This clonotype was counted ten times or more. The gene calls are TRBV20-1 and TRBJ2-3, with 8 nucleotides matching TRBD2. The CDR3 totals 12 residues. Trimming cost V 5 bases and J 6 bases; bases outside gene matches: 4. CDR1 DFQATT and CDR2 SNEGSKA come from the germline V gene (reference sequence). This CDR3 reads CSAGAGVDTQYF. For the CDR3, the DNA is TGCAGTGCTGGAGCGGGAGTGGATACGCAGTATTTT.

This clonotype was recorded a few times. The J gene is TRBJ2-7, the V gene TRBV6-6, with 7 bases that match TRBD1. The CDR3 totals 16 residues. The germline V gene has CDR1 MNHNY and CDR2 SVGAGI (reference sequence). The V gene end was trimmed by 5 bases and the J gene end by 2 bases; junction bases not matched to a gene: 12. The CDR3 DNA reads TGTGCCAGCAGTCCCTCTCCGGGACAGTGGACCTACGAGCAGTACTTC. Its protein is CASSPSPGQWTYEQYF.

This clonotype was found many times. This chain joins TRBV20-1 and TRBJ1-1, with D perhaps TRBD1 (5 bases). The CDR3 has 12 residues. CDR1 DFQATT and CDR2 SNEGSKA come from the germline V gene (reference sequence). Between the trimmed V and J ends, which lost 3 bases and 5 bases, there was a span of 10 bases. This chain's CDR3 is CSARESGTEAFF. DNA for the CDR3: TGCAGTGCTAGGGAGTCAGGGACTGAAGCTTTCTTT.

This clonotype was seen many times. The J gene is TRBJ2-2, the V gene TRBV20-1; 10 bases are a match to TRBD2. CDR1 is DFQATT, CDR2 SNEGSKA, per germline (reference sequence). CDR3 length: 15 amino acids. The V and J ends lost 5 bases and 7 bases, in that order; junction bases with no gene match: 10. The CDR3 coding sequence is TGCAGTGCTGGACGGGGACTAGCGCGTGGCGGGGAGCTGTTTTTT. Amino acids: CSAGRGLARGGELFF.

This clonotype was detected many times. The chain employs TRBV4-1 and TRBJ1-2; D call uncertain. V lost 0 bases and J lost 4, with 15 bases in between. This CDR3 has 16 residues. Germline V gene sequence: CDR1 MGHRA, CDR2 YSYEKL. Here the CDR3 DNA reads TGCGCCAGCAGCCAAGATGGGCAGGCCCGGGGCTATGGCTACACCTTC. Protein: CASSQDGQARGYGYTF.

This clonotype was picked up many times. The chain uses TRBV20-1 and TRBJ2-3; 10 bases are a match to TRBD1. V was clipped by 3 bases and J by 1 base; unmatched bases: 10. CDR3 size: 17 residues. CDR1 is DFQATT, CDR2 SNEGSKA, per germline (reference sequence). This CDR3 reads CSARGTGVRLRTDTQYF. The DNA of the CDR3 is TGCAGTGCTAGGGGGACAGGGGTTCGTCTACGCACAGATACGCAGTATTTT.

In its sample, this clonotype was seen many times. The chain joins TRBV20-1 to TRBJ2-2; no firm D call. The CDR3 contains 12 residues. Trimming took off 3 bases at V and 1 base at J, with 3 bases between the two ends. Germline loops: CDR1 DFQATT, CDR2 SNEGSKA (reference sequence). In DNA, the CDR3 is TGCAGTGCTAGCGTGAACACCGGGGAGCTGTTTTTT. It yields the protein CSASVNTGELFF.

This clonotype appeared many times. As DNA, the CDR3 is TGTGCCAGCTCACTAGTGGACAGCGCGGCAGATACGCAGTATTTT. This gives the protein CASSLVDSAADTQYF. The J gene is TRBJ2-3, the V gene TRBV18; the D gene is possibly TRBD1 (6 bases). Trimming cost V 4 bases and J 4 bases, with 15 bases left between them. Germline loops: CDR1 KGHSH, CDR2 LQKENI. The CDR3 length is 15 residues.

This clonotype came up many times. This chain joins TRBV20-1 and TRBJ1-5, with a possible D match to TRBD1 (5 bases). Germline loops: CDR1 DFQATT, CDR2 SNEGSKA (reference sequence). Trimming left V 5 bases short and J 6 bases short, with 26 bases between. The CDR3 spans 17 residues. The CDR3 reads CSAPPADSAPRGQPQHF. The CDR3 region has the DNA TGCAGTGCTCCCCCCGCCGACAGTGCCCCGCGGGGTCAGCCCCAGCATTTT.

This clonotype was detected many times. The chain has TRBV29-1 and TRBJ2-3; TRBD1 matches 8 bases. From germline, CDR1 is SQVTM and CDR2 ANQGSEA. V lost 0 bases to trimming and J lost 1 base; unmatched junction nucleotides: 6. The CDR3 spans 16 residues. The DNA for the CDR3 is TGCAGCGTTGAAGAAGGGACAGGATGGGGCACAGATACGCAGTATTTT. It yields the protein CSVEEGTGWGTDTQYF.

This clonotype was recorded many times. The J gene is TRBJ2-7, the V gene TRBV20-1; D gene ambiguous. V lost 2 bases, J lost 3 bases, and 11 bases lay in between. In germline, CDR1 is DFQATT, CDR2 SNEGSKA (reference sequence). This CDR3 spans 13 amino acids. CDR3 nucleotide sequence: TGCAGTGCTAGAACCCCTCCTAGCTACGAGCAGTACTTC. It codes for CSARTPPSYEQYF.

The sample holds a few counts of this clonotype. The J gene is TRBJ2-1, the V gene TRBV6-5; D unclear. This CDR3 comprises 11 residues. Per the germline V gene, CDR1 is MNHEY and CDR2 is SVGAGI. V gave up 6 bases and J gave up 5 bases, with 5 bases separating them. This CDR3 reads CASSRDNEQFF. CDR3 sequence (DNA): TGTGCCAGCAGCCGAGACAATGAGCAGTTCTTC.